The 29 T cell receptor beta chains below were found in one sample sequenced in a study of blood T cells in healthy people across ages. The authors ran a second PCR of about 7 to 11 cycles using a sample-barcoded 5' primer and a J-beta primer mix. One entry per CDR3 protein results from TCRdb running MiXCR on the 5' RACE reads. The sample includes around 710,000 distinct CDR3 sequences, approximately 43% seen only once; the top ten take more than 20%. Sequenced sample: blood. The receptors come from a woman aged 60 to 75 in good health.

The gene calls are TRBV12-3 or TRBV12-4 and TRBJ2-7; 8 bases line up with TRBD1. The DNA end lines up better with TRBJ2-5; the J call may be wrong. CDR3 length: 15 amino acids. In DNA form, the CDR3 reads TGTGCCAGCAGTCCCGCAACGGACAGGGAAAGGACCCAGTACTTC. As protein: CASSPATDRERTQYF.

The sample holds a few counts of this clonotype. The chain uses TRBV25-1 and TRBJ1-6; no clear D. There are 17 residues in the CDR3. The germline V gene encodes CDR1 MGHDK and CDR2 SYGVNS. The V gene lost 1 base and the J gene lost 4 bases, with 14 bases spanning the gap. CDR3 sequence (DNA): TGTGCCAGCAGTGAATGGGGAGGCTACGGGTATAATTCACCCCTCCACTTT. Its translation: CASSEWGGYGYNSPLHF.

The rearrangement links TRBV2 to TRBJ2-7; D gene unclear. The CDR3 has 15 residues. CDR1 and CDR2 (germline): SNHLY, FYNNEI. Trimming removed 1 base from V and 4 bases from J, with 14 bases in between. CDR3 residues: CASSEVPKPNYEQYF. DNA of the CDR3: TGTGCCAGCAGTGAAGTTCCCAAGCCAAATTACGAGCAGTACTTC.

CDR3 bases: TGCAGCGTTGAGTCCTGCCACTATGGCTACACCTTC. Its protein product is CSVESCHYGYTF. The chain recombines TRBV29-1 with TRBJ1-2, with no clear D. CDR3 length equals 12 residues. V was clipped by 3 bases and J by 3 bases, with 8 bases between them. CDR1 is SQVTM and CDR2 is ANQGSEA in the germline V gene. The full variable domain, in which reference TRBV29-1 and TRBJ1-2 provide the parts outside the CDR3, is SAVISQKPSRDICQRGTSLTIQCQVDSQVTMMFWYRQQPGQSLTLIATANQGSEATYESGFVIDKFPISRPNLTFSTLTVSNMSPEDSSIYLCSVESCHYGYTFGSGTRLTVV.

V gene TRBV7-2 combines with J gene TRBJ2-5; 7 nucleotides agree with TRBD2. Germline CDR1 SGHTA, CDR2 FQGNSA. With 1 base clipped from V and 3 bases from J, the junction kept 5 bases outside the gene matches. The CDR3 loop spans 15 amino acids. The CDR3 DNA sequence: TGTGCCAGCAGCTTAGGGTGGGCGGGAGAAGAGACCCAGTACTTC. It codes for CASSLGWAGEETQYF.

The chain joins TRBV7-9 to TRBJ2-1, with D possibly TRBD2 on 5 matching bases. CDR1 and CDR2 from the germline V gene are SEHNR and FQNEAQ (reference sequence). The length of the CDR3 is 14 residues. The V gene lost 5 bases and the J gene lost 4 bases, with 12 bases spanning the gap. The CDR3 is CASSPMDSYNEQFF. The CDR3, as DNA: TGTGCCAGCAGCCCGATGGACTCATACAATGAGCAGTTCTTC.

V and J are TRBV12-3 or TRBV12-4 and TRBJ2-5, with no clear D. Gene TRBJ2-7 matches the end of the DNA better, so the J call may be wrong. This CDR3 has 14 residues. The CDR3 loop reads CASSLVVWPYEQYF. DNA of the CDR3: TGTGCCAGCAGTTTAGTAGTCTGGCCCTACGAGCAGTACTTC.

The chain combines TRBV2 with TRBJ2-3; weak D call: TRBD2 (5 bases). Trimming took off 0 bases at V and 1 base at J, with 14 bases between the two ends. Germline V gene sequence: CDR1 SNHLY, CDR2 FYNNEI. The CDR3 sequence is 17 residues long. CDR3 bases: TGTGCCAGCAGTGAAGCCAGCGGAGGTTGGGGCACAGATACGCAGTATTTT. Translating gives CASSEASGGWGTDTQYF.

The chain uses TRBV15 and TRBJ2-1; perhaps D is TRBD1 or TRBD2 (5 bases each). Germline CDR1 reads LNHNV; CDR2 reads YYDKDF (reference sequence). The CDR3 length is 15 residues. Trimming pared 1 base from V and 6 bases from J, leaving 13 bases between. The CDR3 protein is CATSRGAGSANEQFF. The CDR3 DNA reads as TGTGCCACCAGCAGAGGAGCAGGGAGTGCCAATGAGCAGTTCTTC.

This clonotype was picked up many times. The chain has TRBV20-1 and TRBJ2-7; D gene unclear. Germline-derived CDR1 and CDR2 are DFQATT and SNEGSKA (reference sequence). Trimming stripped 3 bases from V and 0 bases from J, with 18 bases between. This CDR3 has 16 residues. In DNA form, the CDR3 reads TGCAGTGCTAGCCCCTATAGACGGCCCCTCTCCTACGAGCAGTACTTC. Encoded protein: CSASPYRRPLSYEQYF.

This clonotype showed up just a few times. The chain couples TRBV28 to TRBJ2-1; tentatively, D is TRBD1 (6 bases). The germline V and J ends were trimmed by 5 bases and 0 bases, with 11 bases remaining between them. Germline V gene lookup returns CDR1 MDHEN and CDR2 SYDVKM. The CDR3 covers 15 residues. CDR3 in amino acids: CASSRGQSSYNEQFF. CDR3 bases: TGTGCCAGCAGTAGGGGACAAAGCTCCTACAATGAGCAGTTCTTC.

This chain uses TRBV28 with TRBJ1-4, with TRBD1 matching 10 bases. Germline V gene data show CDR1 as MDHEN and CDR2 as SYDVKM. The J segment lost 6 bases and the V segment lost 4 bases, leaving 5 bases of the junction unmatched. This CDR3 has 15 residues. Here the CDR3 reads CASSSPGTGDEKLFF. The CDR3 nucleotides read TGTGCCAGCAGTTCCCCCGGGACAGGGGATGAAAAACTGTTTTTT.

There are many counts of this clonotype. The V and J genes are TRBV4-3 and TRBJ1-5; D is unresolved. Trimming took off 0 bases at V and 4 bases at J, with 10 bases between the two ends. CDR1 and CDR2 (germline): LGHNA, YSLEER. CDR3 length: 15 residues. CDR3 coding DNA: TGCGCCAGCAGCCAAGATTGGGGAGTGAATCAGCCCCAGCATTTT. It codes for CASSQDWGVNQPQHF.

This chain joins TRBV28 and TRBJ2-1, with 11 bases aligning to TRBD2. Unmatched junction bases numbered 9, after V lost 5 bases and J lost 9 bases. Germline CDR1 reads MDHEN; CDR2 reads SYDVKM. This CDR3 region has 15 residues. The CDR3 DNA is TGTGCCAGCAGTGATGCTAGCGGGAGGCTGGGTGAGCAGTTCTTC. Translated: CASSDASGRLGEQFF.

CDR3 nucleotides: TGTGCCAGCAGCCACCGTCGACTAGCGGGAGGCACAGATACGCAGTATTTT. Protein product: CASSHRRLAGGTDTQYF. The V gene is TRBV14, the J gene TRBJ2-3, with 12 nucleotides matching TRBD2. The germline V gene encodes CDR1 SGHDN and CDR2 FVKESK. The ends lost 3 bases at V and 1 base at J; junction bases unmatched: 5. The CDR3 has 17 residues. Using reference TRBV14 and TRBJ2-3 for the parts outside the CDR3, the full variable domain is EAGVTQFPSHSVIEKGQTVTLRCDPISGHDNLYWYRRVMGKEIKFLLHFVKESKQDESGMPNNRFLAERTGGTYSTLKVQPAELEDSGVYFCASSHRRLAGGTDTQYFGPGTRLTVL.

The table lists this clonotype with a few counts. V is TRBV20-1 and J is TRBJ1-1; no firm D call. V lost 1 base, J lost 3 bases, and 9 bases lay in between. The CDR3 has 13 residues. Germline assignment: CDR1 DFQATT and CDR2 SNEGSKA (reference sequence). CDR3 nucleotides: TGCAGTGCTAGAGTGCGGGCTTACACTGAAGCTTTCTTT. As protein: CSARVRAYTEAFF.

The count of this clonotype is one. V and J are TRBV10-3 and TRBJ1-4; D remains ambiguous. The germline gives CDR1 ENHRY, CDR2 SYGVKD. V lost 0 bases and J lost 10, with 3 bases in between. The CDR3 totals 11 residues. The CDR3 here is CAISESRKLFF. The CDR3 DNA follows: TGTGCCATCAGTGAGTCACGAAAACTGTTTTTT.

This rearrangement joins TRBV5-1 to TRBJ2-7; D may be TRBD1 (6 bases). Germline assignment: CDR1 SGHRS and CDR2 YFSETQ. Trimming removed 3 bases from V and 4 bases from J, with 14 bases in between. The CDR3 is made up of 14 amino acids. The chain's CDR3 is CASSWRPGEYEQYF. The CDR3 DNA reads TGCGCCAGCAGCTGGAGACCAGGGGAATACGAGCAGTACTTC.

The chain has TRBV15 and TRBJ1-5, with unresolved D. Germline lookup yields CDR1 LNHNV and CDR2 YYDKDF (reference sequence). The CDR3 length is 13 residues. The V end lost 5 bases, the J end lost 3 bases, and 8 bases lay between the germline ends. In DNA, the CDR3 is TGTGCCACCAGCCTCGAGATCAATCAGCCCCAGCATTTT. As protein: CATSLEINQPQHF.

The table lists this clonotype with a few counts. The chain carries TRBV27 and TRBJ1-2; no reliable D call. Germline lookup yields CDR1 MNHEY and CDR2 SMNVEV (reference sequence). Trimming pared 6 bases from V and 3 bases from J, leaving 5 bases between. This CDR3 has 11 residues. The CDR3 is CASRSHYGYTF. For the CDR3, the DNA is TGTGCCAGCAGAAGTCACTATGGCTACACCTTC.

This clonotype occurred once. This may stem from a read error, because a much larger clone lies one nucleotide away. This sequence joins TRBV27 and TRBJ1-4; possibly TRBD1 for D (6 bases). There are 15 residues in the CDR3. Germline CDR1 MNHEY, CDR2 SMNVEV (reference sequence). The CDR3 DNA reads TGTTCCAGCAGGCCAGGGGAGGGGGTGAATGAAAAACTGTTTTTT. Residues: CSSRPGEGVNEKLFF.

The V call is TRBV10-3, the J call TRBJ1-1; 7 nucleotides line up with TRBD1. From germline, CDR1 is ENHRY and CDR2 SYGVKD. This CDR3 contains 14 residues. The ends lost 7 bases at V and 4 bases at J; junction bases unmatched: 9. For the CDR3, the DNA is TGTGCCATCACTGGGACAGCCCAAGGCACTGAAGCTTTCTTT. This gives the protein CAITGTAQGTEAFF.

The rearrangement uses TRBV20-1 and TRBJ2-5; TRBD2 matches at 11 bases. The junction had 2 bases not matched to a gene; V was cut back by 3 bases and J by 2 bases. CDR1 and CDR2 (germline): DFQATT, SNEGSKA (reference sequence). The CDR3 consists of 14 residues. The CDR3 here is CSARGLAEQETQYF. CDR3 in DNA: TGCAGTGCTAGGGGACTAGCGGAACAAGAGACCCAGTACTTC.

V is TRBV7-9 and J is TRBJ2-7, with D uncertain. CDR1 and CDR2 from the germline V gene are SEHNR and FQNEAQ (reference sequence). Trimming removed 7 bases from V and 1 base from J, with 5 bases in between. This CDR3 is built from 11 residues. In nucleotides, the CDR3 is TGTGCCAGCACCCAATCCTACGAGCAGTACTTC. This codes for CASTQSYEQYF.

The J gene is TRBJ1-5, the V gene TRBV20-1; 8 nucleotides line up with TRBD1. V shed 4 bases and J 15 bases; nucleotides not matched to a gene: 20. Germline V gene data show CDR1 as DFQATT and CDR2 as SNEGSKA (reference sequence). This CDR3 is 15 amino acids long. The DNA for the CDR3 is TGCAGTGCTACCACCCGGGACAGGTGGGGTCAGTCCCTGCATTTT. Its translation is CSATTRDRWGQSLHF.

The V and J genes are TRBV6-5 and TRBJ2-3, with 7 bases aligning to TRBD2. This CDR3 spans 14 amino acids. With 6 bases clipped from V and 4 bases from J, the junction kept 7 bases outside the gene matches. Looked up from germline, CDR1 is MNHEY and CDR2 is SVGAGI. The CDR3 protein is CASRFPSGSDTQYF. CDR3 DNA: TGTGCCAGCAGATTCCCTAGCGGTTCAGATACGCAGTATTTT.

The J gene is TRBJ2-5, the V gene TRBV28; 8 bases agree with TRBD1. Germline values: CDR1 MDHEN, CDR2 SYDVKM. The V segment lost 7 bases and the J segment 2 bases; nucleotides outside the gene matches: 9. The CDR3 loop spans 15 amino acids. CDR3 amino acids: CASKRAGTGQETQYF. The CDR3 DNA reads TGTGCCAGCAAAAGAGCCGGGACAGGACAAGAGACCCAGTACTTC.

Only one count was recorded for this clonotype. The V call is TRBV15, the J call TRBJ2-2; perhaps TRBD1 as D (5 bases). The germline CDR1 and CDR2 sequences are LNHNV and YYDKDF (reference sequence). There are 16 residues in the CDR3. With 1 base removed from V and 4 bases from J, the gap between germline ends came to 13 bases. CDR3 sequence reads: CATSRVGRAVTGELFF. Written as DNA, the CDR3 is TGTGCCACCAGCAGAGTCGGCAGGGCGGTCACCGGGGAGCTGTTTTTT.

CDR3 loop: CASRLLDYSNQPQHF. The CDR3 region has the DNA TGTGCCAGCAGACTACTGGATTATAGCAATCAGCCCCAGCATTTT. The chain employs TRBV9 and TRBJ1-5; no firm D call. The CDR3 is 15 amino acids. V was shortened by 5 bases and J by 0 bases, with 12 bases between the two germline ends. CDR1 SGDLS and CDR2 YYNGEE come from the germline V gene.